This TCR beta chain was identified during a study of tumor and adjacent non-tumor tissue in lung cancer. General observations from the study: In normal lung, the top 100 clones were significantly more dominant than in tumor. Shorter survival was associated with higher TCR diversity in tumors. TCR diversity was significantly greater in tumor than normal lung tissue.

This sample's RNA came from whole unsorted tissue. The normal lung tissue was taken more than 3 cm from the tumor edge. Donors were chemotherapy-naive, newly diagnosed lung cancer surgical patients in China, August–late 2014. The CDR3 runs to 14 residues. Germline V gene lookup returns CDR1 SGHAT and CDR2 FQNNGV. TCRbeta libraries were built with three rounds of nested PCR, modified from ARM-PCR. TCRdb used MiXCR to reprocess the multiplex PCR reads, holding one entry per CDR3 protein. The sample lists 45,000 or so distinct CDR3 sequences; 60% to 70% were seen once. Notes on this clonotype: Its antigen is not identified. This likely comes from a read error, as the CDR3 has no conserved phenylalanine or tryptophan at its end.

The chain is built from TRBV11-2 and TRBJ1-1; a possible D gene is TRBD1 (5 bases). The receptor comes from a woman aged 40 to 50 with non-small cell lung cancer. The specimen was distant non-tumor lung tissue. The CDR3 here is CANSWLGGETEAFL. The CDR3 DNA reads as TGTGCCAACAGCTGGTTGGGAGGGGAGACTGAAGCTTTCCTT.